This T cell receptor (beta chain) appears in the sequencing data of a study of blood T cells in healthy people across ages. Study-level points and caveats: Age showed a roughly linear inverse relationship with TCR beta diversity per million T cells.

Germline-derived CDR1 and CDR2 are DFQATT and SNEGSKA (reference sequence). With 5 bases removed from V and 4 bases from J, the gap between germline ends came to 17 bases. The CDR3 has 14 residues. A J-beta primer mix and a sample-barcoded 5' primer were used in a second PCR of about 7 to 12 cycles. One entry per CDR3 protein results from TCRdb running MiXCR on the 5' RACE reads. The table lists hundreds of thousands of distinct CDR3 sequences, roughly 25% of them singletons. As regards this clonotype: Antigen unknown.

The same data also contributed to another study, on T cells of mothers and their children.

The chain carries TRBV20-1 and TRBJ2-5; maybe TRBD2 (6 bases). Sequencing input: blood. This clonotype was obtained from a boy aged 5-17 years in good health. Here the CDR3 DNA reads TGCAGTGCTCCCACGGGGGTCCGACGAGAGACCCAGTACTTC. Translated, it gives CSAPTGVRRETQYF.